One sample yielded the 7 T cell receptor beta chains listed below, sequenced in a study of blood T cell repertoires in COVID-19 (dated by TCRdb to 2019 to 2021). Libraries were prepared through the immunoSEQ multiplex PCR assay. TCRdb holds this immuneACCESS table with in-frame rearrangements only. Some clones are missing; in checked studies, unresolved V genes explain under half, and the rest has no known cause. This sample has just over 250,000 clones in its table, and 88% of those were observed once. Roughly a tenth of the sample is taken by the ten largest. The sequenced material came from peripheral blood. The receptors shown here come from a woman in her 70s with COVID-19, enrolled during active disease.

The chain recombines TRBV3-1 (or the pseudogene TRBV3-2) with TRBJ1-1, with TRBD1 as a possible D gene (6 bases). V was pared by 2 bases and J by 0 bases, with 7 bases between. CDR1 LGHDT and CDR2 YNNKEL come from the germline V gene (reference sequence). The CDR3 loop spans 14 amino acids. The CDR3 nucleotides are TGTGCCAGCAGCCAAAACAGGGTGAACACTGAAGCTTTCTTT. Amino acid sequence: CASSQNRVNTEAFF.

This rearrangement joins TRBV9 to TRBJ2-2, with TRBD2 as a possible D gene (6 bases). V was trimmed by 0 bases and J by 4 bases, leaving 13 bases between them. The CDR3 loop spans 16 amino acids. Germline CDR1 is SGDLS and CDR2 is YYNGEE. The CDR3 coding sequence is TGTGCCAGCAGCGTAGCTATCGGGGGTGTCACCGGGGAGCTGTTTTTT. It translates to CASSVAIGGVTGELFF.

The chain combines TRBV30 with TRBJ2-2; TRBD2 matches 8 bases. The CDR3 runs 15 residues. The trim removed 3 bases at V and 8 bases at J, leaving 11 bases unmatched. Germline CDR1 is GTSNPN and CDR2 is SVGIG (reference sequence). The CDR3 protein is CAWSHGTSRGGELFF. CDR3 nucleotides: TGTGCCTGGAGCCACGGGACTAGTCGTGGGGGGGAGCTGTTTTTT.

This rearrangement joins TRBV5-8 to TRBJ1-5, with 8 bases identical to TRBD1. Germline V gives CDR1 SGHTS, CDR2 YDEGEE. The trim removed 6 bases at V and 7 bases at J, leaving 6 bases unmatched. The CDR3 runs 13 residues. CDR3 sequence (DNA): TGTGCCAGCATCCAGGACAGGGACCAGCCCCAGCATTTT. Its translation: CASIQDRDQPQHF.

V gene TRBV2 combines with J gene TRBJ1-4; 9 positions agree with TRBD1. CDR1 and CDR2 (germline): SNHLY, FYNNEI. The V and J ends lost 1 base and 6 bases, in that order; junction bases with no gene match: 0. The CDR3 totals 14 residues. The CDR3 DNA follows: TGTGCCAGCAGTGAAGGGACAGGGGATGAAAAACTGTTTTTT. Translation: CASSEGTGDEKLFF.

The chain links TRBV18 to TRBJ1-2, with D perhaps matching TRBD1 (6 bases). Trimming left V 3 bases short and J 6 bases short, with 14 bases between. Germline V gives CDR1 KGHSH, CDR2 LQKENI. The CDR3 loop spans 14 amino acids. This chain's CDR3 is CASSPRGGADGYTF. The CDR3 coding sequence is TGTGCCAGCTCACCCCGGGGGGGGGCTGATGGCTACACCTTC.

V usage is TRBV5-1 and J usage is TRBJ1-3; tentatively, D is TRBD1 (5 bases). From germline, CDR1 is SGHRS and CDR2 YFSETQ. The CDR3 is 15 amino acids. The germline V and J ends were trimmed by 4 bases and 0 bases, with 11 bases remaining between them. The CDR3, as DNA: TGCGCCAGCAGCCGCGACAGAGACTCTGGAAACACCATATATTTT. Translating gives CASSRDRDSGNTIYF.